The 30 T cell receptor beta chains in this list originate from one sample, sequenced in a study of blood T cell repertoires in COVID-19. This table comes from immunoSEQ multiplex PCR, and its TCRdb copy is limited to in-frame clones, with some not included. The table lists 150,000 to 200,000 clones, approximately 79% of them singletons. The sample comprised peripheral blood. These receptor sequences come from a man over 45 who had recovered from COVID-19.

The rearrangement links TRBV28 to TRBJ2-6; D gene unclear. Germline values: CDR1 MDHEN, CDR2 SYDVKM. Deletions cut 3 bases from V and 3 bases from J, with 9 bases between. This CDR3 spans 15 amino acids. CDR3 amino acids: CASSFDLGGANVLTF. The DNA for the CDR3 is TGTGCCAGCAGTTTCGACCTAGGTGGGGCCAACGTCCTGACTTTC.

J is TRBJ2-7 and V is TRBV19, with 7 bases identical to TRBD1. Germline CDR1 LNHDA, CDR2 SQIVND (reference sequence). V was clipped by 3 bases and J by 1 base; unmatched bases: 3. This CDR3 comprises 14 residues. DNA for the CDR3: TGTGCCAGTAGTATCGGGACAGTTTCCTACGAGCAGTACTTC. It encodes CASSIGTVSYEQYF.

The chain joins TRBV29-1 to TRBJ2-1; 10 positions agree with TRBD2. This CDR3 is built from 15 residues. Unmatched junction bases numbered 11, after V lost 7 bases and J lost 5 bases. Germline V gives CDR1 SQVTM, CDR2 ANQGSEA. The CDR3 spells CSGGLAGGTDNEQFF. DNA of the CDR3: TGCAGCGGTGGCTTAGCGGGAGGAACCGACAATGAGCAGTTCTTC.

The V call is TRBV21-1, the J call TRBJ2-7; the table names TRBD2, a call not compared with the DNA. TRBV21-1 represents a pseudogene. CDR3 length: 13 amino acids. CDR3 sequence: CASSKSGGYEQYF. The CDR3 bases are TGTGCCAGCAGCAAATCGGGGGGCTACGAGCAGTACTTC.

The gene calls are TRBV12-2 and TRBJ1-4; the D call in the table, TRBD1, was not verified against the DNA. TRBV12-2 is classified as a pseudogene. The CDR3 consists of 18 residues. The CDR3, as DNA: TGTGCAAGTCGCTTAGTTCAGGGCTTGGACAGGGGAGGTGAAAAACTGTTTTTT. This translates into CASRLVQGLDRGGEKLFF.

In this sample, this clone turned up once. J is TRBJ2-7 and V is TRBV3-1 (or the pseudogene TRBV3-2); TRBD1 agrees at 9 bases. Germline loops: CDR1 LGHDT, CDR2 YNNKEL (reference sequence). Trimming removed 5 bases from V and 6 bases from J; junction bases left unmatched: 8. This CDR3 comprises 14 residues. The CDR3 nucleotides read TGTGCCAGCAGCAGGGACAGGGAAAGGGGCGAGCAGTACTTC. Translating gives CASSRDRERGEQYF.

This rearrangement joins TRBV11-3 to TRBJ2-2, with a weak D call TRBD1 (5 bases). Germline V lookup: CDR1 SGHNT, CDR2 YENEEA. The CDR3 extends over 15 amino acids. V dropped 5 bases and J dropped 3 bases, with 13 bases sitting between them. In DNA form, the CDR3 reads TGTGCCAGCAGCGGTTTAGGGGCCGACACCGGGGAGCTGTTTTTT. This sequence encodes CASSGLGADTGELFF.

This clone was seen once. CDR3: CASSIGTLGGQETQYF. Here the CDR3 DNA reads TGTGCCAGTAGTATAGGGACTTTGGGAGGACAAGAGACCCAGTACTTC. The V and J genes are TRBV19 and TRBJ2-5; possible D gene TRBD2, 6 bases. From germline, CDR1 is LNHDA and CDR2 SQIVND (reference sequence). CDR3 length: 16 amino acids. The V gene lost 1 base and the J gene lost 2 bases, with 14 bases spanning the gap.

This rearrangement joins TRBV19 to TRBJ1-5, with a tentative D call TRBD1 (6 bases). CDR3 length: 13 residues. V was cut by 4 bases and J by 6 bases, with 10 bases left in between. The V gene's germline CDR1 is LNHDA and CDR2 SQIVND (reference sequence). The chain's CDR3 is CASSTRTAQPQHF. The CDR3 coding sequence is TGTGCCAGTAGTACTCGGACAGCTCAGCCCCAGCATTTT.

The V call is TRBV19, the J call TRBJ2-1, with 9 bases fitting TRBD2. The germline gives CDR1 LNHDA, CDR2 SQIVND (reference sequence). The CDR3 is 14 amino acids. J gave up 12 bases and V 3 bases, and 9 bases lay outside the gene matches. Written as DNA, the CDR3 is TGTGCCAGTAGTATTCTCGCGGGAGGGCCTCGGCAGTTCTTC. It encodes CASSILAGGPRQFF.

J is TRBJ2-7 and V is TRBV19, with D maybe TRBD2 (5 bases). Trimming pared 6 bases from V and 4 bases from J, leaving 19 bases between. Germline CDR1 LNHDA, CDR2 SQIVND (reference sequence). The CDR3 has 15 residues. The CDR3 loop is CASSQNGGVVYEQYF. DNA of the CDR3: TGTGCCAGTAGCCAGAATGGAGGAGTGGTGTACGAGCAGTACTTC.

The chain links TRBV27 to TRBJ1-3; 7 bases line up with TRBD1. The V gene's germline CDR1 is MNHEY and CDR2 SMNVEV (reference sequence). V was clipped by 3 bases and J by 2 bases; unmatched bases: 4. The CDR3 totals 15 residues. CDR3 coding DNA: TGTGCCAGCAGTTTTACAGGGGAGCCTGGAAACACCATATATTTT. Translation gives CASSFTGEPGNTIYF.

The genes are TRBV28 and TRBJ2-1, with unresolved D. The CDR3 is made up of 11 amino acids. The germline CDR1 and CDR2 sequences are MDHEN and SYDVKM. V was pared by 6 bases and J by 10 bases, with 10 bases between. This chain's CDR3 is CASRTPGEQFF. CDR3 coding DNA: TGTGCCAGCAGGACACCTGGGGAGCAGTTCTTC.

This clone appeared a single time. V usage is TRBV5-1 and J usage is TRBJ2-3; TRBD2 is a possible D gene (6 bases). V lost 0 bases and J lost 0, with 11 bases in between. From germline, CDR1 is SGHRS and CDR2 YFSETQ. The CDR3 has 16 amino acids. The CDR3 DNA sequence: TGCGCCAGCAGCTTGGAATGGGCGGGAAGCACAGATACGCAGTATTTT. Encoded protein: CASSLEWAGSTDTQYF.

The chain employs TRBV7-3 and TRBJ2-2; D gene uncertain. Trimming cost V 5 bases and J 6 bases, with 10 bases left between them. This CDR3 has 13 residues. Germline assignment: CDR1 SGHTA and CDR2 FQGTGA. The CDR3 DNA sequence: TGTGCCAGCAGCCCTACTGGGCCCGGGGAGCTGTTTTTT. Encoded protein: CASSPTGPGELFF.

In DNA form, the CDR3 reads TGTGCCAGTAGTATGGGCCGACAAGGGAGACATGGCTACACCTTC. Its translation: CASSMGRQGRHGYTF. The chain is built from TRBV19 and TRBJ1-2; D remains unclear. The V end lost 3 bases, the J end lost 6 bases, and 17 bases lay between the germline ends. CDR1 is LNHDA, CDR2 SQIVND, per germline (reference sequence). This CDR3 has 15 amino acids. Variable domain in full (rest from reference TRBV19 and TRBJ1-2): DGGITQSPKYLFRKEGQNVTLSCEQNLNHDAMYWYRQDPGQGLRLIYYSQIVNDFQKGDIAEGYSVSREKKESFPLTVTSAQKNPTAFYLCASSMGRQGRHGYTFGSGTRLTVV.

This clone turned up a few times. The chain joins TRBV5-1 to TRBJ2-2; no clear D. The V gene's germline CDR1 is SGHRS and CDR2 YFSETQ. V gave up 1 base and J gave up 3 bases, with 10 bases separating them. This CDR3 spans 15 amino acids. Written as DNA, the CDR3 is TGCGCCAGCAGCTTGACAGATAGGCACACCGGGGAGCTGTTTTTT. This encodes CASSLTDRHTGELFF.

V usage is TRBV18 and J usage is TRBJ2-5; D possibly corresponds to TRBD1 (5 bases). Germline loops: CDR1 KGHSH, CDR2 LQKENI. The CDR3 has 14 amino acids. V dropped 6 bases and J dropped 3 bases, with 14 bases sitting between them. CDR3 loop: CASSPSRAEETQYF. CDR3 sequence (DNA): TGTGCCAGCTCGCCAAGCAGGGCGGAAGAGACCCAGTACTTC.

The chain combines TRBV5-4 with TRBJ2-7, with 14 bases matching TRBD2. The germline CDR1 and CDR2 sequences are SGHNT and YYREEE (reference sequence). This CDR3 region has 15 residues. The V gene end was trimmed by 3 bases and the J gene end by 6 bases; junction bases not matched to a gene: 5. The CDR3 loop reads CASSWEGLAGGEQYF. The CDR3 DNA reads TGTGCCAGCAGCTGGGAAGGACTAGCGGGAGGCGAGCAGTACTTC.

J is TRBJ1-2 and V is TRBV29-1, with D unclear. V was trimmed by 6 bases and J by 6 bases, leaving 17 bases between them. The V gene's germline CDR1 is SQVTM and CDR2 ANQGSEA. This CDR3 is 13 amino acids long. DNA for the CDR3: TGCAGCGTCCGGGGAGGTCTTGCGGATGGCTACACCTTC. Protein: CSVRGGLADGYTF. Full variable domain (remainder filled in from reference TRBV29-1 and TRBJ1-2): SAVISQKPSRDICQRGTSLTIQCQVDSQVTMMFWYRQQPGQSLTLIATANQGSEATYESGFVIDKFPISRPNLTFSTLTVSNMSPEDSSIYLCSVRGGLADGYTFGSGTRLTVV.

The rearrangement joins TRBV5-1 to TRBJ1-2; D not resolved. The CDR3 spans 12 residues. The germline CDR1 and CDR2 sequences are SGHRS and YFSETQ. V lost 0 bases and J lost 6, with 6 bases in between. For the CDR3, the DNA is TGCGCCAGCAGCTTGGGTGGCAATGGCTACACCTTC. It codes for CASSLGGNGYTF.

The CDR3 DNA reads TGTGCCAGCAGCTCTAGCGGGAGCCGGGAGCTGTTTTTT. Translating it yields CASSSSGSRELFF. V is TRBV2 and J is TRBJ2-2; 10 nucleotides line up with TRBD2. This CDR3 is built from 13 residues. Germline values: CDR1 SNHLY, CDR2 FYNNEI. Trimming cost V 6 bases and J 9 bases; bases outside gene matches: 4.

This chain uses TRBV7-2 with TRBJ1-5, with 9 bases fitting TRBD1. The CDR3 extends over 15 amino acids. Germline trimming cut 4 bases from V and 2 bases from J; bases unmatched to any gene: 3. Germline V lookup: CDR1 SGHTA, CDR2 FQGNSA. CDR3 protein: CASSSRTGGNQPQHF. For the CDR3, the DNA is TGTGCCAGCAGCTCCCGGACAGGGGGCAATCAGCCCCAGCATTTT. The whole variable domain, filled in from reference TRBV7-2 and TRBJ1-5, reads GAGVSQSPSNKVTEKGKDVELRCDPISGHTALYWYRQSLGQGLEFLIYFQGNSAPDKSGLPSDRFSAERTGGSVSTLTIQRTQQEDSAVYLCASSSRTGGNQPQHFGDGTRLSIL.

The chain recombines TRBV7-9 with TRBJ2-1, with a tentative D call TRBD1 (6 bases). CDR1 is SEHNR, CDR2 FQNEAQ, per germline (reference sequence). This CDR3 spans 15 amino acids. V shed 2 bases and J shed 2 bases, with 10 bases lying between them. The CDR3 spells CASSLQGTTYNEQFF. The CDR3 DNA reads as TGTGCCAGCAGCTTACAGGGGACAACCTACAATGAGCAGTTCTTC.

This clone appeared a few times. The chain has TRBV27 and TRBJ1-4; a possible D gene is TRBD1 (5 bases). V was cut by 5 bases and J by 6 bases, with 16 bases left in between. In germline, CDR1 is MNHEY, CDR2 SMNVEV (reference sequence). This CDR3 is 15 amino acids long. DNA of the CDR3: TGTGCCAGCAGTGTAAACAGGAACGGGTATGAAAAACTGTTTTTT. It codes for CASSVNRNGYEKLFF.

This chain connects TRBV30 to TRBJ1-4; unclear D gene. From germline, CDR1 is GTSNPN and CDR2 SVGIG (reference sequence). V lost 5 bases to trimming and J lost 1 base, with 5 bases between them. This CDR3 spans 12 amino acids. The CDR3 bases are TGTGCCTGGTCTTTAACTAATGAAAAACTGTTTTTT. As protein: CAWSLTNEKLFF. Drawing the rest from reference TRBV30 and TRBJ1-4, the complete variable domain is SQTIHQWPATLVQPVGSPLSLECTVEGTSNPNLYWYRQAAGRGLQLLFYSVGIGQISSEVPQNLSASRPQDRQFILSSKKLLLSDSGFYLCAWSLTNEKLFFGSGTQLSVL.

The chain recombines TRBV5-4 with TRBJ2-2, with D unclear. Trimming removed 4 bases from V and 0 bases from J, with 16 bases in between. The germline V gene has CDR1 SGHNT and CDR2 YYREEE (reference sequence). CDR3 size: 17 residues. The CDR3 DNA sequence: TGTGCCAGCAGCCCTTACGGCAGGCCCGCGAACACCGGGGAGCTGTTTTTT. It translates to CASSPYGRPANTGELFF.

This sequence joins TRBV5-4 and TRBJ2-1; D is perhaps TRBD2 (5 bases). Trimming took 4 bases from V and 0 from J, leaving 11 bases between them. The CDR3 loop spans 15 amino acids. CDR1 is SGHNT, CDR2 YYREEE, per germline (reference sequence). CDR3 sequence reads: CASSPGSDSYNEQFF. CDR3 bases: TGTGCCAGCAGCCCTGGGAGCGACTCCTACAATGAGCAGTTCTTC.

The chain employs TRBV16 and TRBJ2-7, with a possible D match to TRBD1 (5 bases). Germline V CDR1 and CDR2: KGHSY, FQNENV. Trimming shortened V by 0 bases and J by 6 bases, and 9 bases separated the two germline ends. The CDR3 sequence is 13 residues long. CDR3 protein: CASSQSLGVEQYF. CDR3 nucleotide sequence: TGTGCCAGCAGCCAATCGTTAGGGGTCGAGCAGTACTTC. The full variable domain, with the rest looked up from reference TRBV16 and TRBJ2-7, is GEEVAQTPKHLVRGEGQKAKLYCAPIKGHSYVFWYQQVLKNEFKFLISFQNENVFDETGMPKERFSAKCLPNSPCSLEIQATKLEDSAVYFCASSQSLGVEQYFGPGTRLTVT.

This clone was picked up a small number of times. The chain employs TRBV30 and TRBJ2-2; D uncertain. V was cut by 1 base and J by 6 bases, with 6 bases left in between. This CDR3 comprises 12 residues. Germline CDR1 reads GTSNPN; CDR2 reads SVGIG (reference sequence). CDR3 protein: CAWSGPAGELFF. CDR3 nucleotide sequence: TGTGCCTGGAGTGGGCCAGCCGGGGAGCTGTTTTTT.